What follows are 11 T cell receptor beta chains derived from one specimen sequenced in a study of blood T cell repertoires in COVID-19. Measured with immunoSEQ multiplex PCR; TCRdb has only the in-frame clones, and not every one. The table lists roughly 250,000 clones, over 75% of them singletons. The specimen sequenced was PBMCs or T cells enriched from blood (not recorded which). Receptors originate from a woman aged 18-30 years who had recovered from COVID-19.

The CDR3 sequence is CASSFIAGVIGELFF. The DNA of the CDR3 is TGTGCCAGCAGCTTCATAGCGGGGGTAATCGGGGAGCTGTTTTTT. V is TRBV7-9 and J is TRBJ2-2, with 9 bases identical to TRBD2. Germline V gene data show CDR1 as SEHNR and CDR2 as FQNEAQ (reference sequence). This CDR3 region has 15 residues. Trimming at V came to 3 bases and at J to 7 bases, leaving 6 bases not matched to a gene. The full variable domain, rest sourced from reference TRBV7-9 and TRBJ2-2, is DTGVSQNPRHKITKRGQNVTFRCDPISEHNRLYWYRQTLGQGPEFLTYFQNEAQLEKSRLLSDRFSAERPKGSFSTLEIQRTEQGDSAMYLCASSFIAGVIGELFFGEGSRLTVL.

The V call is TRBV25-1, the J call TRBJ2-1, with a tentative D call TRBD2 (6 bases). The CDR3 length is 13 residues. V lost 4 bases, J lost 10 bases, and 14 bases lay in between. The germline V gene encodes CDR1 MGHDK and CDR2 SYGVNS. CDR3 nucleotides: TGTGCCAGCAGTGTGGTGCCGGGAGAGGAGCAGTTCTTC. It is translated as CASSVVPGEEQFF.

The chain carries TRBV4-1 and TRBJ1-5, with a weak D call TRBD1 (6 bases). The CDR3 is made up of 20 amino acids. Germline CDR1 is MGHRA and CDR2 is YSYEKL. V dropped 1 base and J dropped 3 bases, with 25 bases sitting between them. In DNA form, the CDR3 reads TGCGCCAGCAGCCAAGTCTTTAATCGTCTTAGGGGGAATCACAATCAGCCCCAGCATTTT. Translated, it gives CASSQVFNRLRGNHNQPQHF.

This chain connects TRBV19 to TRBJ1-1; D is perhaps TRBD1 (5 bases). In germline, CDR1 is LNHDA, CDR2 SQIVND (reference sequence). V shed 0 bases and J shed 8 bases, with 16 bases lying between them. This CDR3 spans 15 amino acids. CDR3 nucleotide sequence: TGTGCCAGTAGTATAGATCTAAGGGGCAGGATGGAAGCTTTCTTT. Amino acids: CASSIDLRGRMEAFF.

This chain connects TRBV10-1 to TRBJ2-2; 11 bases agree with TRBD2. This CDR3 has 17 amino acids. Germline trimming cut 3 bases from V and 1 base from J; bases unmatched to any gene: 4. Looked up from germline, CDR1 is WNHNN and CDR2 is SYGVQD (reference sequence). The CDR3 reads CASSDGLAGGNTGELFF. In DNA, the CDR3 is TGCGCCAGCAGTGACGGGCTAGCGGGGGGGAACACCGGGGAGCTGTTTTTT.

The chain couples TRBV5-1 to TRBJ1-5; 7 nucleotides match TRBD1. This CDR3 comprises 19 residues. V was clipped by 1 base and J by 3 bases; unmatched bases: 16. In germline, CDR1 is SGHRS, CDR2 YFSETQ. Here the CDR3 DNA reads TGCGCCAGCAGCTTGAAACGAGACAGGGAAGGGGGAATCAATCAGCCCCAGCATTTT. Its protein is CASSLKRDREGGINQPQHF.

The rearrangement links TRBV5-1 to TRBJ2-6; a possible D gene is TRBD1 (5 bases). CDR1 is SGHRS, CDR2 YFSETQ, per germline. The CDR3 totals 15 residues. The ends were cut back, 4 bases at V and 0 bases at J, with 8 bases in the middle. The CDR3 region is CASSRQFSGANVLTF. CDR3 sequence (DNA): TGCGCCAGCAGCCGACAGTTCTCTGGGGCCAACGTCCTGACTTTC.

This clone was detected only once. The chain links TRBV5-1 to TRBJ1-1, with TRBD1 matching over 9 bases. After removal of 3 bases from V and 1 base from J, the junction contained 10 bases not matched to a gene. The CDR3 runs to 17 residues. Germline CDR1 and CDR2: SGHRS and YFSETQ. The CDR3 is CASSSPRQGVGNTEAFF. CDR3 nucleotide sequence: TGCGCCAGCAGCTCCCCCCGACAGGGGGTCGGGAACACTGAAGCTTTCTTT.

The chain uses TRBV2 and TRBJ1-4; TRBD1 matches at 7 bases. V was clipped by 2 bases and J by 7 bases; unmatched bases: 7. The CDR3 consists of 15 residues. The germline gives CDR1 SNHLY, CDR2 FYNNEI. The DNA of the CDR3 is TGTGCCAGCAGTGAAACTTCGACAGGGTCTGAAAAACTGTTTTTT. The encoded protein is CASSETSTGSEKLFF.

This clone has a handful of counts. The chain carries TRBV27 and TRBJ1-2, with a tentative D call TRBD1 (6 bases). Germline CDR1 reads MNHEY; CDR2 reads SMNVEV (reference sequence). The ends were cut back, 6 bases at V and 1 base at J, with 15 bases in the middle. The CDR3 runs 15 residues. CDR3 sequence: CASRPRGGFNYGYTF. CDR3 DNA sequence: TGTGCCAGCAGACCTAGAGGGGGATTTAACTATGGCTACACCTTC.

The chain joins TRBV13 to TRBJ1-1, with D possibly matching TRBD1 (6 bases). The CDR3 loop spans 13 amino acids. Trimming took 2 bases from V and 7 from J, leaving 11 bases between them. Looked up from germline, CDR1 is PRHDT and CDR2 is FYEKMQ (reference sequence). The CDR3 DNA sequence: TGTGCCAGCAGCTTATTGGACAGCCATGAAGCTTTCTTT. Its protein is CASSLLDSHEAFF. Combining the CDR3 with reference TRBV13 and TRBJ1-1 gives the whole variable domain AAGVIQSPRHLIKEKRETATLKCYPIPRHDTVYWYQQGPGQDPQFLISFYEKMQSDKGSIPDRFSAQQFSDYHSELNMSSLELGDSALYFCASSLLDSHEAFFGQGTRLTVV.